What follows are 25 T cell receptor beta chains derived from one specimen sequenced in a study of blood T cells in healthy people across ages. A second PCR, run for roughly 7 to 11 cycles, used a sample-barcoded 5' primer plus a J-beta primer mix. TCRdb itself ran the 5' RACE reads through MiXCR, one entry per CDR3 protein. The table includes over 750,000 distinct CDR3 sequences, roughly 25% detected once. This sample also belongs to another study, concerning T cells of mothers and their children.

Sample: blood. Receptor source: a boy younger than 18 in good health.

In its sample, this clonotype was seen many times. The chain employs TRBV6-6 and TRBJ2-3; TRBD2 matches at 10 bases. V was clipped by 2 bases and J by 2 bases; unmatched bases: 4. Germline V gene data show CDR1 as MNHNY and CDR2 as SVGAGI (reference sequence). This CDR3 has 16 amino acids. The CDR3 loop is CASSYPSGGTTDTQYF. In DNA, the CDR3 is TGTGCCAGCAGTTACCCTAGCGGGGGTACCACAGATACGCAGTATTTT.

J is TRBJ2-3 and V is TRBV5-1; D not certain. Looked up from germline, CDR1 is SGHRS and CDR2 is YFSETQ. The CDR3 has 14 amino acids. The ends were cut back, 3 bases at V and 2 bases at J, with 10 bases in the middle. CDR3 protein: CASSSGPDTDTQYF. As DNA, the CDR3 is TGCGCCAGCAGCTCAGGACCCGACACAGATACGCAGTATTTT.

This clonotype appeared a few times. The CDR3 DNA reads TGTGCCAGCAGCGTAGGGTCAACGACCACCCAAGAGACCCAGTACTTC. The encoded protein is CASSVGSTTTQETQYF. This chain connects TRBV9 to TRBJ2-5; D uncertain. The CDR3 is made up of 16 amino acids. V lost 0 bases, J lost 1 base, and 13 bases lay in between. Germline V gene data show CDR1 as SGDLS and CDR2 as YYNGEE.

The chain combines TRBV18 with TRBJ2-6; weak D call: TRBD1 (6 bases). Trimming removed 3 bases from V and 0 bases from J, with 15 bases in between. The CDR3 has 18 amino acids. Germline V CDR1 and CDR2: KGHSH, LQKENI. The CDR3 DNA follows: TGTGCCAGCTCACCCATTAAAGGACAGATCTCTGGGGCCAACGTCCTGACTTTC. Translated, it gives CASSPIKGQISGANVLTF.

This chain links TRBV9 with TRBJ2-3, with D possibly matching TRBD2 (5 bases). This CDR3 region has 16 residues. CDR1 is SGDLS, CDR2 YYNGEE, per germline. The V end was cut by 1 base, the J end by 0 bases, with 12 bases between. The CDR3 region is CASSVRGSHSTDTQYF. The CDR3 nucleotides are TGTGCCAGCAGCGTACGAGGGAGCCATAGCACAGATACGCAGTATTTT.

As concerns this clonotype: At one end, the junction sequence differs from germline, possibly due to a read error. The genes are TRBV7-7 and TRBJ2-5; D not resolved. The DNA end favors TRBJ2-1, so the J call may be wrong. The germline V gene has CDR1 SSHAT and CDR2 FNYEAQ (reference sequence). The CDR3 covers 15 residues. This chain's CDR3 is CASSLSDASYNEQFF. CDR3 sequence (DNA): TGTGCTAGCAGCTTGAGTGACGCGTCCTACAATGAGCAGTTCTTC.

The genes are TRBV6-5 and TRBJ2-5, with 8 bases matching TRBD2. CDR1 MNHEY and CDR2 SVGAGI come from the germline V gene. Trimming removed 2 bases from V and 2 bases from J; junction bases left unmatched: 10. This CDR3 has 17 residues. CDR3 protein: CASSYGREGLWQETQYF. As DNA, the CDR3 is TGTGCCAGCAGTTACGGTCGGGAGGGATTGTGGCAAGAGACCCAGTACTTC.

The chain recombines TRBV10-1 with TRBJ2-1, with D maybe TRBD2 (6 bases). The CDR3 is 15 amino acids. V gave up 4 bases and J gave up 10 bases, with 20 bases separating them. The germline V gene has CDR1 WNHNN and CDR2 SYGVQD (reference sequence). CDR3 DNA sequence: TGCGCCAGCAGTGTCCCGGGGACTGCCTCCGGGGAGCAGTTCTTC. Translation gives CASSVPGTASGEQFF.

There are a few counts of this clonotype. The J gene is TRBJ2-5, the V gene TRBV2; 8 positions agree with TRBD2. J was trimmed by 5 bases and V by 6 bases; bases with no gene match: 5. Germline V gives CDR1 SNHLY, CDR2 FYNNEI. The CDR3 is 13 amino acids. CDR3 DNA: TGTGCCAGCAGGGCGACTAGCGTTGAGACCCAGTACTTC. Its translation is CASRATSVETQYF.

This clonotype was picked up a small number of times. The chain uses TRBV9 and TRBJ2-1; 9 bases agree with TRBD2. The V segment lost 4 bases and the J segment 6 bases; nucleotides outside the gene matches: 11. The CDR3 runs 16 residues. Germline assignment: CDR1 SGDLS and CDR2 YYNGEE. In DNA, the CDR3 is TGTGCCAGCAGCCCGACGCTAGCGGGGAGGGGCAATGAGCAGTTCTTC. This codes for CASSPTLAGRGNEQFF.

This rearrangement joins TRBV12-3 or TRBV12-4 to TRBJ2-1, with 9 nucleotides matching TRBD2. The length of the CDR3 is 17 residues. Trimming removed 7 bases from V and 0 bases from J; junction bases left unmatched: 10. The DNA of the CDR3 is TGTGCCAGCACGCGACTAGCGGATCTGAGCTCCTACAATGAGCAGTTCTTC. It yields the protein CASTRLADLSSYNEQFF.

V usage is TRBV20-1 and J usage is TRBJ2-5; 9 bases match TRBD2. Near its end, the DNA agrees better with TRBJ2-1, so the J call may be wrong. The CDR3 totals 17 residues. Germline CDR1 is DFQATT and CDR2 is SNEGSKA (reference sequence). The CDR3 reads CSARDWGGRASSNEQFF. The CDR3 nucleotides are TGCAGTGCTAGAGATTGGGGCGGGAGGGCATCGAGTAATGAGCAGTTCTTC.

This chain joins TRBV7-2 and TRBJ2-3, with D perhaps TRBD1 (6 bases). The CDR3 runs 14 residues. V gave up 3 bases and J gave up 2 bases, with 9 bases separating them. The germline V gene encodes CDR1 SGHTA and CDR2 FQGNSA. The CDR3 region is CASSFWGPTDTQYF. Here the CDR3 DNA reads TGTGCCAGCAGCTTTTGGGGGCCCACAGATACGCAGTATTTT.

The sample holds a few counts of this clonotype. The chain uses TRBV10-1 and TRBJ2-1; D is undetermined. V lost 7 bases to trimming and J lost 0 bases, with 10 bases between them. Germline CDR1 and CDR2: WNHNN and SYGVQD (reference sequence). The length of the CDR3 is 14 residues. This CDR3 is CASKWWGSYNEQFF. In DNA form, the CDR3 reads TGCGCCAGCAAGTGGTGGGGCTCCTACAATGAGCAGTTCTTC.

This clonotype appeared a few times. This chain links TRBV6-5 with TRBJ2-1, with 10 bases fitting TRBD1. The germline gives CDR1 MNHEY, CDR2 SVGAGI. Trimming took 7 bases from V and 8 from J; bases not matched to a gene: 14. This CDR3 has 16 amino acids. The CDR3 sequence is CASTYYPGQGMDEQFF. The CDR3 region has the DNA TGTGCCAGCACCTACTACCCGGGACAGGGGATGGATGAGCAGTTCTTC.

This clonotype was detected a few times. As DNA, the CDR3 is TGTGCCAGCAGCTCCCGACTCAGGGGGCAGCATGGCTACACCTTC. It encodes CASSSRLRGQHGYTF. The chain links TRBV7-6 to TRBJ1-2; 8 bases are shared with TRBD1. This CDR3 is built from 15 residues. Germline values: CDR1 SGHVS, CDR2 FNYEAQ. Trimming took 4 bases from V and 6 from J; bases not matched to a gene: 10.

This clonotype was observed a few times. This chain joins TRBV12-5 and TRBJ1-5; 8 bases match TRBD1. Germline CDR1 and CDR2: LGHNT and FRNRAP. Losses at the gene ends were 0 bases for V and 4 bases for J; bases not matched to a gene: 5. The CDR3 length is 16 residues. CDR3 sequence reads: CASGLVPDRVNQPQHF. In nucleotides, the CDR3 is TGTGCTAGTGGTTTGGTACCGGACAGGGTGAATCAGCCCCAGCATTTT.

Notes on this clonotype: A junction end diverges from the germline sequence, so it may reflect a read error. The chain employs TRBV4-1 and TRBJ2-7; perhaps D is TRBD1 or TRBD2 (5 bases each). CDR1 is MGHRA, CDR2 YSYEKL, per germline. The CDR3 sequence is 12 residues long. CDR3 amino acids: CASSLVGEGKFF. The DNA for the CDR3 is TGCGCCAGCAGCCTGGTGGGTGAGGGGAAGTTCTTC.

In this sample, this clonotype turned up a few times. The chain carries TRBV10-3 and TRBJ2-5; D perhaps matches TRBD2 (6 bases). The germline CDR1 and CDR2 sequences are ENHRY and SYGVKD. With 5 bases removed from V and 3 bases from J, the gap between germline ends came to 16 bases. CDR3 size: 15 residues. In DNA form, the CDR3 reads TGTGCCATCAGTCCTGGGGAGGAGACAAAAGAGACCCAGTACTTC. Translated: CAISPGEETKETQYF.

The chain is built from TRBV10-2 and TRBJ2-1, with D perhaps TRBD1 (5 bases). The V end lost 3 bases, the J end lost 8 bases, and 17 bases lay between the germline ends. The CDR3 has 15 amino acids. Germline loops: CDR1 WSHSY, CDR2 SAAADI. This chain's CDR3 is CASSDLAGYVYEQFF. The CDR3 nucleotides are TGCGCCAGCAGTGACCTGGCAGGGTACGTGTATGAGCAGTTCTTC.

This clonotype turned up a few times. The chain joins TRBV3-1 to TRBJ2-5; D is uncertain. The J call may be in error: the DNA end matches TRBJ2-7 better. CDR1 is LGHDT and CDR2 is YNNKEL in the germline V gene (reference sequence). This CDR3 has 14 amino acids. Here the CDR3 reads CASSQETLSYEQYF. CDR3 coding DNA: TGTGCCAGCAGCCAAGAGACTCTCTCCTACGAGCAGTACTTC.

V is TRBV28 and J is TRBJ2-1; perhaps D is TRBD1 or TRBD2 (5 bases each). Gene TRBJ2-5 matches the end of the DNA better, so the J call may be wrong. CDR1 is MDHEN and CDR2 is SYDVKM in the germline V gene. The CDR3 has 18 residues. The DNA for the CDR3 is TGTGCCAGCAGTTTATGGTGCCTTGGGACCGATACCGTGGAGACCCAGTACTTC. Translation gives CASSLWCLGTDTVETQYF.

The chain has TRBV6-1 and TRBJ1-6; no definite D call. Germline values: CDR1 MNHNS, CDR2 SASEGT. The CDR3 length is 13 residues. Trimming took off 3 bases at V and 13 bases at J, with 13 bases between the two ends. In DNA, the CDR3 is TGTGCCAGCAGTGAGGCGCGGCGTTCGCCCCTCCACTTT. It codes for CASSEARRSPLHF.

This clonotype was seen a few times. The chain carries TRBV10-3 and TRBJ2-7, with D tentatively TRBD1 (5 bases). The CDR3 loop spans 14 amino acids. The germline V and J ends were trimmed by 6 bases and 2 bases, with 14 bases remaining between them. CDR1 is ENHRY and CDR2 is SYGVKD in the germline V gene. The CDR3 here is CAISPVGQAYEQYF. CDR3 coding DNA: TGTGCCATCAGCCCCGTGGGGCAAGCCTACGAGCAGTACTTC.

This clonotype was detected only a few times. The chain has TRBV27 and TRBJ2-1; D gene unclear. The CDR3 has 13 amino acids. CDR1 is MNHEY and CDR2 is SMNVEV in the germline V gene (reference sequence). V was cut by 2 bases and J by 7 bases, with 9 bases left in between. DNA for the CDR3: TGTGCCAGCAGTTTACTCTCTGCAAATGAGCAGTTCTTC. Translating gives CASSLLSANEQFF.